This TCR beta chain appears in the sequencing data of a study of regulatory T cells in long-lasting Graves disease. Study-level points and caveats: Persistent disease was characterized by preferential usage of TRBV28, TRBJ1-2 and TRBJ2-5. Accuracy could have been hurt by small sample size.

Relying on iRepertoire HTBI primers and Arm-PCR of CDR3 regions, the team built TCR beta libraries. TCRdb called the multiplex PCR reads again in MiXCR, with one record for every CDR3 protein. The table lists a few hundred thousand distinct CDR3 sequences, 21% of them singletons. This clonotype was seen ten or more times. Its specificity is not known. CDR3 size: 14 residues. Germline assignment: CDR1 SNHLY and CDR2 FYNNEI. V was trimmed by 4 bases and J by 3 bases, leaving 12 bases between them. Time point denoted: persistent/refractory GD, antithyroid drugs over 5 years with positive TRAb. Scientists built the TCR library using RNA that was extracted from PBMCs. Graves' disease diagnosis used American Thyroid Association guidelines. Around 10 milliliters of peripheral blood were taken and placed in EDTA tubes.

The specimen comprised peripheral blood mononuclear cells (PBMCs), sampled when the disease was refractory, from a patient treated with antithyroid drugs. The V call is TRBV2, the J call TRBJ1-2; maybe TRBD1 (5 bases). The sequence was obtained from a female donor with Graves disease. The CDR3 here is CASSAMGGDYGYTF. The CDR3 region has the DNA TGTGCCAGCAGTGCAATGGGGGGGGACTATGGCTACACCTTC.